Sequencing of this T cell receptor (beta chain) was carried out in a study of CD8+CD57+ T cells in acquired aplastic anemia. The length of the CDR3 is 13 residues. Germline V gives CDR1 SEHNR, CDR2 FQNEAQ (reference sequence). The V end was cut by 10 bases, the J end by 2 bases, with 9 bases between. Template material for TCR beta VDJ and CDR3 profiling consisted of genomic DNA. TCRdb re-analysed the reads in MiXCR, keeping a single row per CDR3 protein. This sample yields tens of thousands of distinct CDR3 sequences, of which around 76% are seen a single time; 22% belongs to the top ten. The clonotype comes from a human donor in good health, serving as a control. Sequences were obtained from sorted CD4+, CD8+, or CD8+CD57+ T cells (not recorded which) from PBMCs. This chain connects TRBV7-9 to TRBJ2-6; D possibly corresponds to TRBD1 (6 bases). CDR3: CATRGPGANVLTF. For the CDR3, the DNA is TGTGCCACCAGGGGTCCTGGGGCCAACGTCCTGACTTTC.